This T cell receptor beta chain was recovered during a study of blood T cell repertoires in COVID-19. Profiling relied on immunoSEQ multiplex PCR, and the TCRdb table lists in-frame clones only, not all of them. Of 150,000 or so clones in the sample, roughly 84% were seen once. Germline V gene lookup returns CDR1 LGHNA and CDR2 YNFKEQ. V was clipped by 5 bases and J by 0 bases; unmatched bases: 5. The CDR3 is 16 amino acids. V gene TRBV4-2 combines with J gene TRBJ2-5, with TRBD2 identical over 11 bases. The sample was PBMCs or T cells enriched from blood (not recorded which). This sequence originates from a human donor with acute COVID-19. The donor label of this sample is uncertain. CDR3: CASSFASGGYQETQYF. CDR3 nucleotides: TGTGCCAGCAGCTTTGCTAGCGGGGGGTACCAAGAGACCCAGTACTTC.